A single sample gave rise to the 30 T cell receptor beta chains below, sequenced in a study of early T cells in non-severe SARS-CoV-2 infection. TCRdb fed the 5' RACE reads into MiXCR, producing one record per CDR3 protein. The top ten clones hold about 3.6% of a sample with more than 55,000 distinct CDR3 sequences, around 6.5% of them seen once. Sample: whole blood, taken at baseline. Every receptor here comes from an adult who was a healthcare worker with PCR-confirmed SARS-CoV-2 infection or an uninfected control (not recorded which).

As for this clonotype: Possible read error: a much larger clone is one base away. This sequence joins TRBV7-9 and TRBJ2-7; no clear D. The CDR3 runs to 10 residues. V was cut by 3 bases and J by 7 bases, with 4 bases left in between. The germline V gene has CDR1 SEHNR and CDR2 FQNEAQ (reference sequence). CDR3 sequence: CASSLGEQYF. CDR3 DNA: TGTGCCAGCAGCTTGGGGGAGCAGTACTTC.

CDR3: CASSLDANYGYTF. In DNA form, the CDR3 reads TGTGCCAGCAGCTTAGACGCTAACTATGGCTACACCTTC. The gene calls are TRBV7-2 and TRBJ1-2; no clear D gene. Germline V lookup: CDR1 SGHTA, CDR2 FQGNSA. The CDR3 has 13 amino acids. The V end lost 1 base, the J end lost 0 bases, and 3 bases lay between the germline ends.

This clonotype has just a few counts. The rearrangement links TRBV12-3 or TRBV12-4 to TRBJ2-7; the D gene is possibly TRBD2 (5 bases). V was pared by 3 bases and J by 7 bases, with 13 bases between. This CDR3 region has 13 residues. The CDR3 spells CASSFGLTSEQYF. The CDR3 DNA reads TGTGCCAGCAGTTTTGGACTGACCAGTGAGCAGTACTTC.

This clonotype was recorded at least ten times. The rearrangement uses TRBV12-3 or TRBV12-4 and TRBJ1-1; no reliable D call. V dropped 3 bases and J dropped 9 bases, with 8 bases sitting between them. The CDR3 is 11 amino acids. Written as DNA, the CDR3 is TGTGCCAGCAGTTTCGGGCAAAAAGCTTTCTTT. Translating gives CASSFGQKAFF.

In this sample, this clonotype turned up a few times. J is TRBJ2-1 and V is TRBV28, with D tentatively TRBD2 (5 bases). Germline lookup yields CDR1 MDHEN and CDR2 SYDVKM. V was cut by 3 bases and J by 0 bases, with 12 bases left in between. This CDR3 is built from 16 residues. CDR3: CASSFLAIYSYNEQFF. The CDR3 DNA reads TGTGCCAGCAGTTTCCTAGCAATATACTCCTACAATGAGCAGTTCTTC.

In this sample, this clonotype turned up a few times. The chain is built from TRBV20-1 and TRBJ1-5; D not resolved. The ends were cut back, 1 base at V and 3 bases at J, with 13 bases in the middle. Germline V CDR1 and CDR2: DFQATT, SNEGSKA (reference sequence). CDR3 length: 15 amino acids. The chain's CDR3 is CSARVALSNNQPQHF. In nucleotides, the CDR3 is TGCAGTGCTAGAGTCGCTCTCAGCAACAATCAGCCCCAGCATTTT.

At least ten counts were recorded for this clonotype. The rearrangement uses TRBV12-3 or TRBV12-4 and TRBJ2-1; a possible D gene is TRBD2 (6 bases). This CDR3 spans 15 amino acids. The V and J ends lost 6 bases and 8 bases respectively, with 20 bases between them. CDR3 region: CASSFSSSPGDEQFF. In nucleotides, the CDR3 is TGTGCCAGCAGCTTCAGTTCCTCCCCGGGGGATGAGCAGTTCTTC.

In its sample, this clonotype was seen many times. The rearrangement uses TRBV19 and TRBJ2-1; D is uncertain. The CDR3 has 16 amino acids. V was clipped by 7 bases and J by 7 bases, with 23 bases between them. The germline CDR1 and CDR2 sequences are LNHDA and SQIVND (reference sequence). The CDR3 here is CASTPLGAGLRNEQFF. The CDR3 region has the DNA TGTGCCAGTACACCCTTGGGTGCAGGATTAAGGAATGAGCAGTTCTTC.

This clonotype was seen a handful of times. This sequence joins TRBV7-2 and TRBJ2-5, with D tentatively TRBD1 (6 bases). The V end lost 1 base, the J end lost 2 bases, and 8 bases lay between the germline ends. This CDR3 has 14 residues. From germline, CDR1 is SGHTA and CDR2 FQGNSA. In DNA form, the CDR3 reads TGTGCCAGCAGCTTAGAAGGGGGACAAGAGACCCAGTACTTC. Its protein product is CASSLEGGQETQYF.

CDR3 sequence: CASSSGEASGVHEQYF. The CDR3 DNA is TGCGCCAGCAGCTCAGGAGAGGCTAGCGGCGTGCACGAGCAGTACTTC. The chain recombines TRBV4-1 with TRBJ2-7; 7 bases fit TRBD2. Unmatched junction bases numbered 15, after V lost 5 bases and J lost 5 bases. This CDR3 is built from 16 residues. Germline-derived CDR1 and CDR2 are MGHRA and YSYEKL.

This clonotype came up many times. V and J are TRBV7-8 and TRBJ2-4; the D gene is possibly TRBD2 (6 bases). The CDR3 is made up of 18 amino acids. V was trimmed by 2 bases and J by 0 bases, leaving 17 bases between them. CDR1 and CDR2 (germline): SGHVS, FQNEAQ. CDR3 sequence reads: CASSLRAGMGIAKNIQYF. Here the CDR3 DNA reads TGTGCCAGCAGCTTACGGGCGGGGATGGGGATAGCCAAAAACATTCAGTACTTC.

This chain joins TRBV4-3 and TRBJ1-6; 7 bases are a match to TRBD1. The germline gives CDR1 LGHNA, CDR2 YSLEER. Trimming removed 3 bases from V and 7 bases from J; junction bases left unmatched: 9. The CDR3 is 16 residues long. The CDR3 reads CASSQYTGQTNSPLHF. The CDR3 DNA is TGCGCCAGCAGCCAGTATACGGGACAGACAAATTCACCCCTCCACTTT.

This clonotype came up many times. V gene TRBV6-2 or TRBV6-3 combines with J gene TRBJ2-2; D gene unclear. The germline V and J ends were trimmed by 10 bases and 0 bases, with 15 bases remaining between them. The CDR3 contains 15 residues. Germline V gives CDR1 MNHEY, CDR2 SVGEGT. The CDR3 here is CATQTRAANTGELFF. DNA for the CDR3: TGTGCCACCCAAACCCGGGCGGCGAACACCGGGGAGCTGTTTTTT.

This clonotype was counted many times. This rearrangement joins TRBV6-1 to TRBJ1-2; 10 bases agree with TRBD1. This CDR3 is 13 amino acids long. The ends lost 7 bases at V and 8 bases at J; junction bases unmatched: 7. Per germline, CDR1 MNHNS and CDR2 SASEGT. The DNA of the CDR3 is TGTGCCAGCACCGGGACAGGGGTGTTGGGCTACACCTTC. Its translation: CASTGTGVLGYTF.

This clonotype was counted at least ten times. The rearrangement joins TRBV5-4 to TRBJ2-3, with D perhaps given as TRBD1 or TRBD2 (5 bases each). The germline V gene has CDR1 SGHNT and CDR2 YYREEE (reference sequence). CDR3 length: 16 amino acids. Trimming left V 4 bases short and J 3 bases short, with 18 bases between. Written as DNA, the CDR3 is TGTGCCAGCAGCGCTGAGGAGGTCGAGGGGACAGATACGCAGTATTTT. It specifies CASSAEEVEGTDTQYF.

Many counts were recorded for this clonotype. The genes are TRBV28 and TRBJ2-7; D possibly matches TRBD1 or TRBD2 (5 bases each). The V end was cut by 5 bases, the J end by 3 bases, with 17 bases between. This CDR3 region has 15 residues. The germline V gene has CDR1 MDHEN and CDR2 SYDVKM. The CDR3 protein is CASSTGHSSLYEQYF. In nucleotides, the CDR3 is TGTGCCAGCAGTACTGGACACTCTAGCCTCTACGAGCAGTACTTC.

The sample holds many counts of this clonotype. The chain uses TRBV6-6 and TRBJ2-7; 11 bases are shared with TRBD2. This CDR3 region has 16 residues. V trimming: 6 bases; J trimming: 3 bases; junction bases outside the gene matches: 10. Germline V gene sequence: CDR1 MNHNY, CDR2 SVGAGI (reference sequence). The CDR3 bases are TGTGCCAGCAGCCCCGGACTAGCGGGCCGCCTCTACGAGCAGTACTTC. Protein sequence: CASSPGLAGRLYEQYF.

The CDR3 nucleotides read TGTGCCTGGAGTCCTATAGCGGAAAAACTGTTTTTT. It codes for CAWSPIAEKLFF. The rearrangement joins TRBV30 to TRBJ1-4, with D hard to call. V lost 2 bases and J 8 bases, leaving 9 bases between the germline ends. The CDR3 runs to 12 residues. The germline V gene encodes CDR1 GTSNPN and CDR2 SVGIG (reference sequence).

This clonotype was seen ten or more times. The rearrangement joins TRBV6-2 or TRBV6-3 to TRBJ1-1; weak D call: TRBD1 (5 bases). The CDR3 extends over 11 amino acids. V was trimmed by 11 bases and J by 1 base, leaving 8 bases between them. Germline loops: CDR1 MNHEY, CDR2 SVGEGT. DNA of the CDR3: TGTGCCGTGCAGGGGAACACTGAAGCTTTCTTT. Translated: CAVQGNTEAFF.

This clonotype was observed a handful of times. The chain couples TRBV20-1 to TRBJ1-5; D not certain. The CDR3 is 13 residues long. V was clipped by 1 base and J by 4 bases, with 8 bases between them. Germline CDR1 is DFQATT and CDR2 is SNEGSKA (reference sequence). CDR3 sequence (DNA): TGCAGTGCTAGAGTCACCGAAAATCAGCCCCAGCATTTT. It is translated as CSARVTENQPQHF.

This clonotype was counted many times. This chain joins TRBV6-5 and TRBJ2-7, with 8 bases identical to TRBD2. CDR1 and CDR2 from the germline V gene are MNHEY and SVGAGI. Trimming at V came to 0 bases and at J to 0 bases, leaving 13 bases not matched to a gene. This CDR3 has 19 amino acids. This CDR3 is CASSYSSIGSSGSSYEQYF. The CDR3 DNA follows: TGTGCCAGCAGTTACTCGAGCATCGGGTCAAGCGGGAGCTCCTACGAGCAGTACTTC.

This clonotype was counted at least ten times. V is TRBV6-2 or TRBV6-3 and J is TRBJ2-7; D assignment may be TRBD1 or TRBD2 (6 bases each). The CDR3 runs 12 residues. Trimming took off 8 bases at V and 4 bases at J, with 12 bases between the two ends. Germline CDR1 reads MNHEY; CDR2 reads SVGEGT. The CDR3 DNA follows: TGTGCCAGCGAGGGGGGACCTTACGAGCAGTACTTC. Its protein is CASEGGPYEQYF.

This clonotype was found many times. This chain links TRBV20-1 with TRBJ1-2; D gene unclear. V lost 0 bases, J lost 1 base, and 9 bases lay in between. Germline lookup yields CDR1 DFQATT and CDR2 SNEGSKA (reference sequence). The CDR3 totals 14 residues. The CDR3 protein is CSARDKGRNYGYTF. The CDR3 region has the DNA TGCAGTGCTAGAGATAAAGGCCGTAACTATGGCTACACCTTC.

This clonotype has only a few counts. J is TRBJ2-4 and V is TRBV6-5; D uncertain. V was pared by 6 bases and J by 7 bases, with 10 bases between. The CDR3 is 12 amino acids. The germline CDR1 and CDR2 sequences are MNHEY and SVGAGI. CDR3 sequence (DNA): TGTGCCAGCAGAGACACAGCCAACATTCAGTACTTC. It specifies CASRDTANIQYF.

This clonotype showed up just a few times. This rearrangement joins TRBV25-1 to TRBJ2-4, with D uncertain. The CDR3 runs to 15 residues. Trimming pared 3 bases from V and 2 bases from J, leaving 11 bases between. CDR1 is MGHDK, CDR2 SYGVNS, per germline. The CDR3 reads CASSEPGRSKNIQYF. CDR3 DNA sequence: TGTGCCAGCAGTGAGCCAGGAAGATCCAAAAACATTCAGTACTTC.

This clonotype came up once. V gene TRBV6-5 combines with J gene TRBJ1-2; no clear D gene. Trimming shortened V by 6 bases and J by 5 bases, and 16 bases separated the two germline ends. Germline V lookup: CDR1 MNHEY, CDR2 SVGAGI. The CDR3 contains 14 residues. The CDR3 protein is CASSRTGSRYGYTF. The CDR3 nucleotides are TGTGCCAGCAGCCGGACCGGATCCCGTTATGGCTACACCTTC.

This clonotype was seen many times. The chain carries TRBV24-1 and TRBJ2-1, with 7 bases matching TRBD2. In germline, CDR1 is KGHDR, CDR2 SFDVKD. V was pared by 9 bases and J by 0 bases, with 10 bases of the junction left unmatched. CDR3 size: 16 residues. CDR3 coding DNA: TGTGCCACCGGGGGTAGCGGGCCTAGCTCCTACAATGAGCAGTTCTTC. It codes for CATGGSGPSSYNEQFF.

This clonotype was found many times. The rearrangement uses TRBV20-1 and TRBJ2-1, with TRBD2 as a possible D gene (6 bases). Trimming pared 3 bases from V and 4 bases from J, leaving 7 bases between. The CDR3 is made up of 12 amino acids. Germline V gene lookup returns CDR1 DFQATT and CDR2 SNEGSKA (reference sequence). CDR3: CSASSGYNEQFF. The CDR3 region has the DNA TGCAGTGCTAGTAGCGGATACAATGAGCAGTTCTTC.

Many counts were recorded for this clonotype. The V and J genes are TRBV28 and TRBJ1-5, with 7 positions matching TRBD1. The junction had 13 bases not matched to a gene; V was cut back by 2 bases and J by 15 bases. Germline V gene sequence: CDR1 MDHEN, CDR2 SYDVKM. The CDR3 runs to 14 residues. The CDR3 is CASSLTRDSPIRHF. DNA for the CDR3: TGTGCCAGCAGTTTAACGAGGGACAGCCCAATTAGGCATTTT.

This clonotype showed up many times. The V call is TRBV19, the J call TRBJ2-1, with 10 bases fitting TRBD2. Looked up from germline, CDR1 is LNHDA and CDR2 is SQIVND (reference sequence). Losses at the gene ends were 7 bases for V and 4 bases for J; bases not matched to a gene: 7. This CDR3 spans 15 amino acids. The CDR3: CASTSTSGQYNEQFF. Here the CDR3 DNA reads TGTGCCAGTACCTCGACTAGCGGGCAGTACAATGAGCAGTTCTTC.